The T cell receptor (beta chain) under discussion was sequenced for a study of blood T cell repertoires in COVID-19. Whole-study context: The origin of the acute and convalescent COVID-19 samples was the United States, Italy and Spain. T cells, B-cell-depleted T cells, or PBMCs supplied cDNA or gDNA.

Trimming stripped 3 bases from V and 8 bases from J, with 14 bases between. CDR1 and CDR2 from the germline V gene are MNHNS and SASEGT. This CDR3 region has 14 residues. Here immunoSEQ multiplex PCR was the method, and the copy in TCRdb shows in-frame clones only, minus some. In the table there are around 250,000 clones, approximately 89% of which are singletons. Sequencing input: peripheral blood. The genes are TRBV6-1 and TRBJ2-1; TRBD2 is a possible D gene (5 bases). The TCR comes from a man aged 35-49 years with active or convalescent COVID-19. CDR3 protein: CASSDRTLGDEQFF. The CDR3 DNA reads as TGTGCCAGCAGTGATCGGACTCTCGGGGATGAGCAGTTCTTC.